A selection of T cell receptor beta chains follows, all from one sample in a study of blood T cell repertoires in COVID-19. Sequenced by immunoSEQ multiplex PCR; TCRdb stores in-frame clones only, minus some. The sample lists 100,000 or so clones, about 89% occurring once. The sample taken for sequencing was peripheral blood. The receptors derive from a woman aged 25 to 45 with acute or convalescent COVID-19. CDR3s include the opening cysteine and the closing phenylalanine or tryptophan. Each record gives: V gene, J gene, CDR3 length, CDR3 protein.

>TRBV7-9|TRBJ1-1|14
CASSPWRAHTEAFF
>TRBV30|TRBJ1-6|17
CAWRARQGGVYNSPLHF
>TRBV28|TRBJ1-2|14
CASSLDDRSYGYTF
>TRBV28|TRBJ1-5|15
CASSKPGGGNQPQHF
>TRBV7-9|TRBJ1-4|13
CASSFDSLGKLFF
>TRBV27|TRBJ1-6|13
CASGPSGYSPLHF
>TRBV7-9|TRBJ1-2|13
CASSLEGQGGYTF
>TRBV20-1|TRBJ1-2|13
CSASNLGTYGYTF
>TRBV4-2|TRBJ2-7|14
CASSQETGGREQYF
>TRBV3-1/TRBV3-2|TRBJ2-7|15
CASSQGGQAYYEQYF
>TRBV2|TRBJ1-2|12
CATRTADYGYTF
>TRBV5-6|TRBJ2-7|12
CASSGQSYEQYF
>TRBV3-1/TRBV3-2|TRBJ1-1|15
CASSQDWGGRTEAFF
>TRBV5-1|TRBJ1-3|14
CASSLEGTGNTIYF
>TRBV18|TRBJ1-2|14
CASSSHPGVGGYTF
>TRBV30|TRBJ1-5|15
CAWSTGQYSNQPQHF
>TRBV5-1|TRBJ2-3|14
CASEGTSGTDTQYF
>TRBV9|TRBJ1-1|15
CASSVAGGWDTEAFF
>TRBV6-6|TRBJ1-2|15
CASSYSTGQSSGYTF
>TRBV5-8|TRBJ1-4|13
CASSLVKGDELFF
>TRBV11-2|TRBJ1-4|15
CASSLAARGQEKLFF
>TRBV7-9|TRBJ2-7|13
CASSRAPPYEQYF
>TRBV28|TRBJ1-1|12
CASSLWRVEAFF
>TRBV9|TRBJ2-2|17
CASSVEQDVPNTGELFF
>TRBV2|TRBJ2-3|15
CASRGGQGRHDTQYF
>TRBV6-4|TRBJ1-4|16
CASSEERQGLVEKLFF
>TRBV7-8|TRBJ1-4|15
CASSPLRVPNEKLFF
>TRBV30|TRBJ1-1|14
CAWSQDRENTEAFF
>TRBV9|TRBJ1-4|15
CASSVGTGANEKLFF
>TRBV7-9|TRBJ1-2|15
CASSPLGGGPRGYTF
>TRBV7-3|TRBJ1-1|13
CASSFRDMTKAFF
>TRBV28|TRBJ1-2|14
CASSLRDPTGGYTF
>TRBV2|TRBJ1-2|11
CASRQGYGYTF
>TRBV20-1|TRBJ2-3|17
CSASPVQSQRGTDTQYF
>TRBV7-9|TRBJ2-2|16
CASSFGLAGTTGELFF
>TRBV5-1|TRBJ1-6|17
CASSLAEGTAYNSPLHF
>TRBV6-5|TRBJ1-1|16
CASSYSPGTGNTEAFF
>TRBV18|TRBJ2-7|14
CASSREGAAYEQYF
>TRBV6-5|TRBJ2-7|13
CATQGQTDYEQYF
>TRBV9|TRBJ2-2|17
CASSVAPRQGADGELFF
>TRBV7-3|TRBJ1-2|15
CASSPAEGTVYGYTF
>TRBV29-1|TRBJ2-1|14
CSVPRDSGYNEQFF
>TRBV7-8|TRBJ1-3|16
CASSGARYFSGNTIYF